Each of the 16 T cell receptor beta chains below was sequenced from the same sample in a study of OX40 agonist ivuxolimab in advanced cancers. Libraries were prepared by immunoSEQ multiplex PCR; TCRdb keeps only in-frame clonotypes and omits some of them. The data contain approximately 78,000 clones, less than 90% of them singletons. The sequences come from CD4+ or CD8+ T cells sorted from blood, collected in a trial of the OX40 agonist ivuxolimab. The receptors derive from an adult with an advanced solid tumor such as melanoma, head and neck, liver or kidney cancer.

The chain carries TRBV7-8 and TRBJ2-1; 8 bases line up with TRBD2. The CDR3 consists of 13 residues. Germline CDR1 SGHVS, CDR2 FQNEAQ. V dropped 3 bases and J dropped 10; count of bases not matched to a gene: 5. CDR3 sequence: CASSFAGGREQFF. The CDR3 nucleotides read TGTGCCAGCAGCTTTGCGGGGGGCCGGGAGCAGTTCTTC.

The chain combines TRBV12-5 with TRBJ2-1; 12 bases are shared with TRBD2. Looked up from germline, CDR1 is LGHNT and CDR2 is FRNRAP. The V and J ends lost 6 bases and 8 bases, in that order; junction bases with no gene match: 8. The CDR3 totals 15 residues. In DNA, the CDR3 is TGTGCTAGTGGCCTAGCGGGAGGGCCGATCGATGAGCAGTTCTTC. Its protein is CASGLAGGPIDEQFF.

This chain links TRBV28 with TRBJ2-6, with D uncertain. The V gene's germline CDR1 is MDHEN and CDR2 SYDVKM. This CDR3 has 17 amino acids. Trimming removed 4 bases from V and 0 bases from J, with 13 bases in between. For the CDR3, the DNA is TGTGCCAGCAGTTCTGTCGACGGATACTCTGGGGCCAACGTCCTGACTTTC. Protein product: CASSSVDGYSGANVLTF.

The chain joins TRBV28 to TRBJ1-5; TRBD1 aligns across 7 bases. The CDR3 is 17 residues long. Germline lookup yields CDR1 MDHEN and CDR2 SYDVKM. V shed 7 bases and J 6 bases; nucleotides not matched to a gene: 18. CDR3 coding DNA: TGTGCCAGCACCCGACAGGGTGTTTGGATGGTATCTCAGCCCCAGCATTTT. Its protein product is CASTRQGVWMVSQPQHF. Full variable domain (outside the CDR3, taken from reference TRBV28 and TRBJ1-5): DVKVTQSSRYLVKRTGEKVFLECVQDMDHENMFWYRQDPGLGLRLIYFSYDVKMKEKGDIPEGYSVSREKKERFSLILESASTNQTSMYLCASTRQGVWMVSQPQHFGDGTRLSIL.

This clone was found once. The gene calls are TRBV28 and TRBJ2-7, with 8 bases fitting TRBD2. The V gene end was trimmed by 4 bases and the J gene end by 9 bases; junction bases not matched to a gene: 17. Per germline, CDR1 MDHEN and CDR2 SYDVKM. The CDR3 sequence is 16 residues long. The chain's CDR3 is CASSSPGAGLREGQYF. CDR3 in DNA: TGTGCCAGCAGTTCCCCCGGAGCGGGCCTACGGGAGGGGCAGTACTTC.

The J gene is TRBJ2-5, the V gene TRBV28, with 9 bases that match TRBD1. The end of the DNA aligns better with TRBJ2-7, so the J call may be wrong. The CDR3 runs to 13 residues. From germline, CDR1 is MDHEN and CDR2 SYDVKM. This CDR3 is CASQTGGSYEQYF. In nucleotides, the CDR3 is TGTGCCAGTCAGACAGGGGGATCCTACGAGCAGTACTTC.

This sequence joins TRBV2 and TRBJ2-1; 10 positions agree with TRBD2. Per germline, CDR1 SNHLY and CDR2 FYNNEI. Trimming took 6 bases from V and 8 from J; bases not matched to a gene: 16. The CDR3 is made up of 17 amino acids. This chain's CDR3 is CASRETPSGRWADEQFF. In nucleotides, the CDR3 is TGTGCCAGCAGGGAGACCCCTAGCGGGAGATGGGCGGATGAGCAGTTCTTC.

The gene calls are TRBV6-1 and TRBJ2-4; 8 bases map to TRBD1. Germline V gene sequence: CDR1 MNHNS, CDR2 SASEGT. The CDR3 sequence is 16 residues long. V was clipped by 4 bases and J by 0 bases; unmatched bases: 5. The CDR3 sequence is CASSGQGPLAKNIQYF. The DNA for the CDR3 is TGTGCCAGCAGTGGACAGGGGCCCCTAGCCAAAAACATTCAGTACTTC.

This chain links TRBV2 with TRBJ2-5; TRBD2 agrees at 7 bases. The CDR3 is 14 amino acids. From germline, CDR1 is SNHLY and CDR2 FYNNEI. Losses at the gene ends were 5 bases for V and 2 bases for J; bases not matched to a gene: 5. CDR3 nucleotide sequence: TGTGCCAGCAGTCCCCTAGCGGCACAAGAGACCCAGTACTTC. It yields the protein CASSPLAAQETQYF.

The chain carries TRBV21-1 and TRBJ2-1; the listed D gene, TRBD1, was not tested against the DNA. TRBV21-1 counts as a pseudogene. The CDR3 spans 19 residues. The CDR3 is CAIFPKSGQAGRPYNEQFF. In DNA, the CDR3 is TGTGCCATTTTTCCCAAATCCGGACAGGCGGGGCGGCCCTACAATGAGCAGTTCTTC.

In its sample, this clone was seen once. J is TRBJ1-2 and V is TRBV20-1; no clear D gene. Germline V gene sequence: CDR1 DFQATT, CDR2 SNEGSKA (reference sequence). Trimming took 3 bases from V and 4 from J, leaving 6 bases between them. This CDR3 contains 11 residues. The CDR3 region has the DNA TGCAGTGCTAGTGCCTTCTATGGCTACACCTTC. The encoded protein is CSASAFYGYTF.

The chain couples TRBV11-2 to TRBJ2-1, with 8 bases matching TRBD2. The germline CDR1 and CDR2 sequences are SGHAT and FQNNGV. The CDR3 has 14 residues. V lost 4 bases and J lost 7; bases outside the gene matches: 6. CDR3 loop: CASSSGLARNEQFF. The CDR3 bases are TGTGCCAGCAGCTCCGGACTAGCACGAAATGAGCAGTTCTTC. The whole variable domain, filled in from reference TRBV11-2 and TRBJ2-1, reads EAGVAQSPRYKIIEKRQSVAFWCNPISGHATLYWYQQILGQGPKLLIQFQNNGVVDDSQLPKDRFSAERLKGVDSTLKIQPAKLEDSAVYLCASSSGLARNEQFFGPGTRLTVL.

The rearrangement links TRBV13 to TRBJ2-1, with D hard to call. This CDR3 contains 14 residues. Per the germline V gene, CDR1 is PRHDT and CDR2 is FYEKMQ (reference sequence). Trimming removed 0 bases at V and 6 bases at J, with 9 bases between. CDR3 sequence: CASSLGPASNEQFF. In DNA form, the CDR3 reads TGTGCCAGCAGCTTAGGCCCTGCTAGCAATGAGCAGTTCTTC.

This clone came up a few times. CDR3 bases: TGCAGCGTGGGACAGGGGATCGACGAGCAGTACTTC. Translating gives CSVGQGIDEQYF. The chain links TRBV29-1 to TRBJ2-7; 10 bases are a match to TRBD1. CDR3 length: 12 amino acids. Germline V gene sequence: CDR1 SQVTM, CDR2 ANQGSEA. Losses at the gene ends were 6 bases for V and 5 bases for J; bases not matched to a gene: 4.

J is TRBJ1-1 and V is TRBV19; D remains unclear. V was cut by 5 bases and J by 1 base, with 8 bases left in between. CDR1 LNHDA and CDR2 SQIVND come from the germline V gene (reference sequence). The CDR3 contains 13 residues. Written as DNA, the CDR3 is TGTGCCAGTAGTGTAATGGAGAACACTGAAGCTTTCTTT. Translation: CASSVMENTEAFF.

DNA for the CDR3: TGTGCCAGCAGCTTTGGACAGGGTGACCACAATGAGCAGTTCTTC. This codes for CASSFGQGDHNEQFF. The V call is TRBV5-8, the J call TRBJ2-1, with 8 bases aligning to TRBD1. Germline lookup yields CDR1 SGHTS and CDR2 YDEGEE. Germline trimming cut 2 bases from V and 5 bases from J; bases unmatched to any gene: 6. This CDR3 is 15 amino acids long.